This T cell receptor (beta chain) was profiled in a study of CD8 T cells in ankylosing spondylitis. This clonotype was observed at least ten times. Unmatched junction bases numbered 6, after V lost 5 bases and J lost 0 bases. Germline V lookup: CDR1 LGHNT, CDR2 FRNRAP. The CDR3 has 16 amino acids. Construction of TCR beta libraries was performed using quantitative 5'-RACE with molecular barcodes. TCRdb re-analysed the 5' RACE reads in MiXCR, keeping a single row per CDR3 protein. The sample has 150,000 to 200,000 distinct CDR3 sequences, roughly 18% seen once. Sequenced material: blood, either unsorted or a sorted T cell fraction (not recorded which). The source is a male donor under 30 with ankylosing spondylitis or in good health (not recorded which). V usage is TRBV12-5 and J usage is TRBJ2-2; 7 nucleotides agree with TRBD2. This CDR3 reads CASGLGLTPNTGELFF. CDR3 DNA: TGTGCTAGTGGTCTGGGACTAACCCCGAACACCGGGGAGCTGTTTTTT.